The 16 T cell receptor beta chains below come from one sample, sequenced in a study of control samples from healthy donors and cancer patients. Repertoires were generated with immunoSEQ multiplex PCR, while TCRdb's copy carries only in-frame clones and drops some. The table lists about 82,000 clones, roughly 94% of them singletons. Sequencing was performed on blood. These receptors were collected from a woman between 18 and 29 years old in good health.

The J gene is TRBJ2-2, the V gene TRBV19; D gene unclear. The CDR3 covers 14 residues. The V end lost 4 bases, the J end lost 4 bases, and 10 bases lay between the germline ends. Germline V gene lookup returns CDR1 LNHDA and CDR2 SQIVND (reference sequence). DNA for the CDR3: TGTGCCAGTAGTACCCCCTGGACCACCGGGGAGCTGTTTTTT. It is translated as CASSTPWTTGELFF.

The V and J genes are TRBV7-2 and TRBJ1-1, with D perhaps matching TRBD1 (6 bases). The CDR3 runs to 14 residues. The V end lost 4 bases, the J end lost 1 base, and 10 bases lay between the germline ends. Germline V lookup: CDR1 SGHTA, CDR2 FQGNSA. The DNA of the CDR3 is TGTGCCAGCAGCTCGCAGACAGGGAACACTGAAGCTTTCTTT. It yields the protein CASSSQTGNTEAFF. The full variable domain, in which reference TRBV7-2 and TRBJ1-1 provide the parts outside the CDR3, is GAGVSQSPSNKVTEKGKDVELRCDPISGHTALYWYRQSLGQGLEFLIYFQGNSAPDKSGLPSDRFSAERTGGSVSTLTIQRTQQEDSAVYLCASSSQTGNTEAFFGQGTRLTVV.

The V call is TRBV6-1, the J call TRBJ1-5; D is unclear. V lost 2 bases and J lost 9, with 11 bases in between. This CDR3 is built from 13 residues. Germline V lookup: CDR1 MNHNS, CDR2 SASEGT. CDR3 loop: CASSERLGRPQHF. The CDR3 DNA follows: TGTGCCAGCAGTGAAAGGTTGGGTCGGCCCCAGCATTTT.

The CDR3 DNA is TGTGCCAGCAGCCAAGATTCAGGTGTCTGGCTAGCTTATAGCAATAGCACAGATACGCAGTATTTT. This sequence encodes CASSQDSGVWLAYSNSTDTQYF. The rearrangement uses TRBV3-1 (or the pseudogene TRBV3-2) and TRBJ2-3, with a weak D call TRBD2 (5 bases). The germline V and J ends were trimmed by 0 bases and 0 bases, with 28 bases remaining between them. In germline, CDR1 is LGHDT, CDR2 YNNKEL (reference sequence). This CDR3 is built from 22 residues.

This rearrangement joins TRBV11-2 to TRBJ2-7; TRBD2 matches 7 bases. This CDR3 has 19 amino acids. Germline assignment: CDR1 SGHAT and CDR2 FQNNGV. V was clipped by 1 base and J by 3 bases; unmatched bases: 18. CDR3 in amino acids: CASSLAPTGASGIIYEQYF. CDR3 DNA sequence: TGTGCCAGCAGCTTAGCGCCCACCGGGGCTAGCGGAATTATCTACGAGCAGTACTTC. Using reference TRBV11-2 and TRBJ2-7 for the parts outside the CDR3, the full variable domain is EAGVAQSPRYKIIEKRQSVAFWCNPISGHATLYWYQQILGQGPKLLIQFQNNGVVDDSQLPKDRFSAERLKGVDSTLKIQPAKLEDSAVYLCASSLAPTGASGIIYEQYFGPGTRLTVT.

The chain has TRBV29-1 and TRBJ1-3; no reliable D call. With 3 bases removed from V and 4 bases from J, the gap between germline ends came to 4 bases. Looked up from germline, CDR1 is SQVTM and CDR2 is ANQGSEA. The CDR3 is 11 amino acids. The CDR3 sequence is CSVDIGNTIYF. The CDR3 region has the DNA TGCAGCGTTGATATAGGAAACACCATATATTTT.

The chain carries TRBV7-9 and TRBJ2-7, with D tentatively TRBD1 (6 bases). The V gene lost 2 bases and the J gene lost 1 base, with 18 bases spanning the gap. In germline, CDR1 is SEHNR, CDR2 FQNEAQ (reference sequence). The CDR3 spans 17 residues. CDR3 residues: CASSLRGGGASSYEQYF. The DNA for the CDR3 is TGTGCCAGCAGCTTACGGGGTGGGGGCGCGTCTTCCTACGAGCAGTACTTC.

This chain joins TRBV28 and TRBJ2-7, with D perhaps TRBD1 (5 bases). CDR1 is MDHEN, CDR2 SYDVKM, per germline. The V end lost 8 bases, the J end lost 3 bases, and 20 bases lay between the germline ends. CDR3 length: 15 amino acids. CDR3 loop: CASARVGRAVYEQYF. CDR3 coding DNA: TGTGCCAGCGCTCGGGTGGGCAGGGCAGTCTACGAGCAGTACTTC. Supplemented by reference TRBV28 and TRBJ2-7, the full variable domain reads DVKVTQSSRYLVKRTGEKVFLECVQDMDHENMFWYRQDPGLGLRLIYFSYDVKMKEKGDIPEGYSVSREKKERFSLILESASTNQTSMYLCASARVGRAVYEQYFGPGTRLTVT.

The chain recombines TRBV3-1 (or the pseudogene TRBV3-2) with TRBJ2-3; 8 bases are shared with TRBD1. Germline CDR1 LGHDT, CDR2 YNNKEL (reference sequence). V shed 0 bases, J shed 4 bases, and the junction held 6 bases outside the gene matches. CDR3 size: 16 residues. The CDR3 sequence is CASSQENRGSADTQYF. As DNA, the CDR3 is TGTGCCAGCAGCCAAGAAAACAGGGGGTCGGCAGATACGCAGTATTTT.

There are a few counts of this clone. V is TRBV4-2 and J is TRBJ2-2, with a possible D match to TRBD1 (5 bases). The CDR3 has 14 amino acids. Germline CDR1 and CDR2: LGHNA and YNFKEQ. The V end lost 4 bases, the J end lost 4 bases, and 10 bases lay between the germline ends. CDR3 in DNA: TGTGCCAGCAGCCTCAGGGTCAGCACCGGGGAGCTGTTTTTT. Translated: CASSLRVSTGELFF.

The chain links TRBV6-2 or TRBV6-3 to TRBJ2-7; D not certain. The CDR3 loop spans 13 amino acids. The germline V gene has CDR1 MNHEY and CDR2 SVGEGT. With 0 bases removed from V and 5 bases from J, the gap between germline ends came to 8 bases. CDR3 nucleotides: TGTGCCAGCAGTTACTCGGGTCAGGACGAGCAGTACTTC. Translation: CASSYSGQDEQYF.

For the CDR3, the DNA is TGTGCCAGCAGCTTTAGCGGGGATTACAATGAGCAGTTCTTC. The encoded protein is CASSFSGDYNEQFF. This rearrangement joins TRBV5-4 to TRBJ2-1; 8 nucleotides line up with TRBD2. The V gene's germline CDR1 is SGHNT and CDR2 YYREEE (reference sequence). J was trimmed by 4 bases and V by 2 bases; bases with no gene match: 2. The CDR3 runs to 14 residues.

This chain uses TRBV27 with TRBJ1-4; tentative D call: TRBD1 (5 bases). This CDR3 contains 14 residues. From germline, CDR1 is MNHEY and CDR2 SMNVEV (reference sequence). Trimming left V 8 bases short and J 1 base short, with 11 bases between. The CDR3 loop reads CASGWRGTNEKLFF. CDR3 in DNA: TGTGCCAGCGGTTGGAGGGGAACTAATGAAAAACTGTTTTTT.

This chain joins TRBV5-1 and TRBJ1-2; D unresolved. This CDR3 contains 14 residues. CDR1 SGHRS and CDR2 YFSETQ come from the germline V gene. Trimming took off 2 bases at V and 4 bases at J, with 12 bases between the two ends. For the CDR3, the DNA is TGCGCCAGCAGCTTTGAGGTGGTTAGCTATGGCTACACCTTC. Encoded protein: CASSFEVVSYGYTF.

The chain couples TRBV5-1 to TRBJ1-4, with no clear D. V was clipped by 2 bases and J by 0 bases, with 11 bases between them. CDR1 SGHRS and CDR2 YFSETQ come from the germline V gene. The CDR3 length is 16 residues. The DNA for the CDR3 is TGCGCCAGCAGCTTTGGACCTATGACAACTAATGAAAAACTGTTTTTT. This codes for CASSFGPMTTNEKLFF.

The chain uses TRBV7-2 and TRBJ1-2; no reliable D call. From germline, CDR1 is SGHTA and CDR2 FQGNSA. Trimming removed 4 bases from V and 5 bases from J, with 17 bases in between. The CDR3 spans 15 residues. CDR3 DNA sequence: TGTGCCAGCAGCTCCTCGGTGCATTCATGGTATGGCTACACCTTC. Its translation is CASSSSVHSWYGYTF.